These T cell receptor beta chains were read from a single sample in a study of human T cells and chemical hapten exposure. TCRdb called the RACE reads again in MiXCR, with one record for every CDR3 protein. Seen here are about 77,000 distinct CDR3 sequences, about 8.6% observed once, and the top ten hold about 1.7%. Source material: whole blood. The receptors here all came from a female donor in good health. Some clones in this sample may be carry-over from other donors' samples. The CDR3 runs from the conserved cysteine through the conserved F or W. A D gene is named only where the DNA matches it firmly. Size is omitted from some rows. Given values are once, few, many or a class for expanded clones.

CASTTQGGNSPLHF,TGTGCCAGCACCACACAGGGTGGTAATTCACCCCTCCACTTT,TRBV6-5,.,TRBJ1-6,.
CSVVASGNPTDTQYF,TGCAGCGTTGTGGCTAGCGGGAATCCCACAGATACGCAGTATTTT,TRBV29-1,TRBD2,TRBJ2-3,many
CASSAGQGSTDTQYF,TGTGCCAGCAGCGCGGGACAGGGAAGCACAGATACGCAGTATTTT,TRBV7-9,TRBD1,TRBJ2-3,few
CSAPVLGSYGYTF,TGCAGTGCCCCTGTGCTGGGCTCCTATGGCTACACCTTC,TRBV20-1,.,TRBJ1-2,many
CASSPDRDEQFF,TGTGCCAGCAGCCCAGACAGGGATGAGCAGTTCTTC,TRBV7-7,TRBD1,TRBJ2-1,many
CASSLSPGGNEKLFF,TGTGCCAGCAGTTTATCGCCAGGGGGGAATGAAAAACTGTTTTTT,TRBV12-3/TRBV12-4,TRBD1,TRBJ1-4,many
CASSYLGDTQYF,TGTGCCAGCAGCTATCTAGGGGATACGCAGTATTTT,TRBV3-1,.,TRBJ2-3,many
CSARGLRDSLTPF,TGCAGTGCTAGGGGACTCCGAGACAGTCTAACCCCCTTC,TRBV20-1,.,TRBJ2-7,few
CASSLIAANTDTQYF,TGTGCCAGCAGCTTGATAGCAGCTAACACAGATACGCAGTATTTT,TRBV5-6,.,TRBJ2-3,few
CASSQEGHLNTEAFF,TGCGCCAGCAGCCAAGAGGGACACTTGAACACTGAAGCTTTCTTT,TRBV4-1,.,TRBJ1-1,many
CASSVSSVLAEPSEMNTEAFF,TGTGCCAGCAGCGTCAGTAGTGTGTTGGCCGAACCCTCCGAGATGAACACTGAAGCTTTCTTT,TRBV9,.,TRBJ1-1,many
CASIRQGFTGANVLTF,TGTGCCAGCATTCGTCAGGGCTTTACTGGGGCCAACGTCCTGACTTTC,TRBV2,.,TRBJ2-6,many
CASSGEPTDEQYF,TGTGCCAGCAGCGGGGAACCTACGGACGAGCAGTACTTC,TRBV7-9,.,TRBJ2-7,few
CASSVRERRNTIYF,TGTGCCAGCAGCGTCAGGGAAAGAAGGAACACCATATATTTT,TRBV13,.,TRBJ1-3,.
CASSLRATEAFF,TGTGCCAGCAGTTTAAGGGCCACTGAAGCTTTCTTT,TRBV12-3/TRBV12-4,.,TRBJ1-1,many
CASSRKRVGDYPTLYTDTQYF,TGTGCCAGCAGCCGTAAAAGGGTAGGAGACTACCCGACCCTATACACAGATACGCAGTATTTT,TRBV3-2,.,TRBJ2-3,.
CATSGTGISGKTQYF,TGTGCCACCAGCGGGACCGGGATTAGCGGGAAGACCCAGTACTTC,TRBV15,TRBD2,TRBJ2-5,.
CASRMTSGGQDTQYF,TGTGCCAGCAGGATGACTAGCGGGGGGCAAGATACGCAGTATTTT,TRBV6-6,TRBD2,TRBJ2-3,.